This T cell receptor (beta chain) was sequenced during a study of blood T cell repertoires in COVID-19. The V gene's germline CDR1 is SGDLS and CDR2 YYNGEE. V was cut by 0 bases and J by 7 bases, with 8 bases left in between. CDR3 length: 14 amino acids. Assignment of participants to cohorts was predicated upon participant-reported clinical history. Sequencing used immunoSEQ multiplex PCR; TCRdb keeps in-frame clones, though not all of them. The sample holds 300,000 to 350,000 clones, 80% to 90% seen once. This sequence originates from a man aged 25 to 40 who had recovered from COVID-19. The sample consisted of PBMCs or T cells enriched from blood (not recorded which). This chain links TRBV9 with TRBJ1-6; D is perhaps TRBD1 (5 bases). The CDR3 bases are TGTGCCAGCAGCGTAGAGGGGTGGAATTCACCCCTCCACTTT. Protein product: CASSVEGWNSPLHF.